A selection of T cell receptor beta chains follows, all from one sample in a study of T cell changes during pregnancy in multiple sclerosis. Data came from immunoSEQ multiplex PCR; TCRdb stores just in-frame clones and leaves some out. The table lists about 74,000 clones, around 90% of them singletons. Sample: peripheral blood, taken after pregnancy. The receptors stem from a female donor in good health, enrolled as a control in a pregnancy study. Both conserved end residues are part of each CDR3. The D gene is left open where the match is weak. Expanded clones get a size class; other rows say once, few or many, or leave the size out.

clone_size j_call v_call d_call cdr3_aa cdr3_nt
. TRBJ2-2 TRBV5-1 TRBD2 CASSFSGGTGELFF TGCGCCAGCAGCTTTAGCGGGGGGACCGGGGAGCTGTTTTTT
once TRBJ1-1 TRBV5-6 . CASSFGRGTEAFF TGTGCCAGCAGCTTTGGCCGGGGCACTGAAGCTTTCTTT
. TRBJ1-2 TRBV29-1 . CSVPDLTDGYTF TGCAGCGTTCCCGATCTGACAGATGGCTACACCTTC
. TRBJ2-7 TRBV27 TRBD1 CASSLSRTGSIYEQYF TGTGCCAGCAGTTTATCCCGGACAGGCTCTATCTACGAGCAGTACTTC
. TRBJ2-3 TRBV29-1 TRBD2 CSVAAPAGGPLITDTQYF TGCAGCGTTGCAGCCCCGGCGGGGGGGCCCCTAATCACAGATACGCAGTATTTT
. TRBJ1-1 TRBV5-4 TRBD1 CASSLDREAFF TGTGCCAGCAGCCTGGACAGGGAGGCTTTCTTT
once TRBJ2-5 TRBV29-1 . CSVEGREQETQYF TGCAGCGTTGAAGGACGGGAGCAAGAGACCCAGTACTTC
. TRBJ2-3 TRBV5-1 TRBD1 CASSRRDSDTDTQYF TGCGCCAGCAGCCGACGGGACAGTGACACAGATACGCAGTATTTT
. TRBJ2-7 TRBV21-1 . CASSCWTGDLGSYEQYF TGTGCCAGCAGTTGCTGGACAGGGGACCTGGGTTCCTACGAGCAGTACTTC
once TRBJ2-7 TRBV9 . CASSVGRASEQYF TGTGCCAGCAGCGTAGGGAGAGCCAGCGAGCAGTACTTC
once TRBJ2-7 TRBV18 TRBD1 CASSPHPGDRVFVTLYEQYF TGTGCCAGCTCACCACACCCTGGAGACAGGGTTTTTGTAACCCTCTACGAGCAGTACTTC
. TRBJ1-3 TRBV15 . CATSREQVPSGNTIYF TGTGCCACCAGCAGGGAACAGGTTCCTTCTGGAAACACCATATATTTT
. TRBJ2-7 TRBV18 . CASSPPSGEKYF TGTGCCAGCTCACCACCGTCGGGGGAAAAGTACTTC
. TRBJ1-1 TRBV5-1 . CASSLGAGEGEAFF TGCGCCAGCAGCTTGGGAGCGGGGGAGGGTGAAGCTTTCTTT
once TRBJ1-2 TRBV6-6 . CASSIQGEAYGYTF TGTGCCAGCAGTATACAGGGAGAGGCGTATGGCTACACCTTC
. TRBJ2-7 TRBV30 TRBD2 CAWRGTSGNPYEQYF TGTGCCTGGAGGGGGACTAGCGGAAACCCCTACGAGCAGTACTTC
. TRBJ2-7 TRBV2 . CASSEGQARIYEQYF TGTGCCAGCAGTGAAGGGCAGGCCAGGATCTACGAGCAGTACTTC
. TRBJ1-1 TRBV7-2 . CASSLLGARGTEAFF TGTGCCAGCAGCTTACTGGGGGCGAGGGGCACTGAAGCTTTCTTT
. TRBJ1-1 TRBV7-9 . CASSSSGTRAEAFF TGTGCCAGCAGCTCGTCCGGGACAAGGGCTGAAGCTTTCTTT
once TRBJ1-1 TRBV5-4 . CASSFGNTEAFF TGTGCCAGCAGCTTCGGTAACACTGAAGCTTTCTTT
once TRBJ2-7 TRBV7-2 . CASSRNTYEQYF TGTGCCAGCAGCAGAAACACCTACGAGCAGTACTTC
few TRBJ2-7 TRBV4-2 TRBD2 CASSPREGPYEQYF TGTGCCAGCAGCCCCCGGGAGGGCCCCTACGAGCAGTACTTC
. TRBJ2-1 TRBV5-1 TRBD1 CASSPGQGANEQFF TGCGCCAGCAGCCCCGGACAGGGGGCGAATGAGCAGTTCTTC
. TRBJ2-5 TRBV9 . CASSGGQWGYQETQYF TGTGCCAGCAGCGGGGGGCAGTGGGGGTACCAAGAGACCCAGTACTTC
. TRBJ1-1 TRBV18 TRBD1 CASSRDRANTEAFF TGTGCCAGCTCACGTGACAGGGCGAACACTGAAGCTTTCTTT
. TRBJ2-1 TRBV2 . CASSEILVSNEQFF TGTGCCAGCAGTGAAATTCTAGTTTCGAATGAGCAGTTCTTC
once TRBJ2-7 TRBV30 TRBD2 CAWRATGGRGTYEQYF TGTGCCTGGAGAGCAACAGGCGGGAGGGGGACCTACGAGCAGTACTTC